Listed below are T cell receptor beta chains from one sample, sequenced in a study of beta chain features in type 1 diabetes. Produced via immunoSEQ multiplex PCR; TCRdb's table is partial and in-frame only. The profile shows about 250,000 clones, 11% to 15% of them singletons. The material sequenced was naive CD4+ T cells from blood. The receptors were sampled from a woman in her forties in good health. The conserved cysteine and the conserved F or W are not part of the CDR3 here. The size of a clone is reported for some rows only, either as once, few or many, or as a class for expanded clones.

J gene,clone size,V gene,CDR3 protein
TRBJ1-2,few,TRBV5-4,ASSSARTFYGYT
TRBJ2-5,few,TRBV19,ASSIYLQETQY
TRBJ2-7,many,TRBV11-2,ASRPSWDSYEQY
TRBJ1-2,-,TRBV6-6,ASSYSGQTNYGYT
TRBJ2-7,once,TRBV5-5,ASSFVSTGGQY
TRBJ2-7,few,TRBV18,ASSGGQGFNEQY
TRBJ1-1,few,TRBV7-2,ASSVQGSIPTEAF
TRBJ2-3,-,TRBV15,ATSRAGGASTDTQY
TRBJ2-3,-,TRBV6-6,ASRLAGADTQY
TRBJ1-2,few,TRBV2,ASSERASYGYT
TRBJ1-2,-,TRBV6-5,ASSKRQGAHGGYT
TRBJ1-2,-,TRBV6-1,ASSEVRDNYGYT
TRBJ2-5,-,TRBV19,ASKVRNQETQY
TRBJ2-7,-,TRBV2,ASTRSGIHSYEQY
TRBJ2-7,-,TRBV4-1,ASSHLRTGTGAYEQY